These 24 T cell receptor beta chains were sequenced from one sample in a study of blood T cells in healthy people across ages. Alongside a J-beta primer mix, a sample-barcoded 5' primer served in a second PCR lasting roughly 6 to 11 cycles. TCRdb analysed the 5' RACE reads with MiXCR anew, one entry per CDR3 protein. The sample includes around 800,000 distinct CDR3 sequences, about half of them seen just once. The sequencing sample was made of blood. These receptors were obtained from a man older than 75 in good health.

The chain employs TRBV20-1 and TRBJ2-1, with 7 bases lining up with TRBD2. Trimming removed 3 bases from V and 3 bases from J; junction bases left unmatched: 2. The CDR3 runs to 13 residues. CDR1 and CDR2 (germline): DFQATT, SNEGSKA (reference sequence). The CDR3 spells CSASGGIYNEQFF. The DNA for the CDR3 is TGCAGTGCTAGCGGGGGGATCTACAATGAGCAGTTCTTC.

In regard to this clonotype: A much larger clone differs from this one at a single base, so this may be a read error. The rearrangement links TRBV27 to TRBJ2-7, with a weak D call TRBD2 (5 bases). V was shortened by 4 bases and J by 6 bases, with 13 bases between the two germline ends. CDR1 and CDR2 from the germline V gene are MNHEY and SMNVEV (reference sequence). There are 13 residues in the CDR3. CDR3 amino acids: CASSSRTQCEQYF. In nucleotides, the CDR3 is TGTGCCAGCAGTTCCCGGACTCAATGCGAGCAGTACTTC.

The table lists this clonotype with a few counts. The CDR3 sequence is CSVEDRHTQVAGEKLFF. As DNA, the CDR3 is TGCAGCGTTGAAGATCGCCACACACAGGTAGCCGGGGAAAAACTGTTTTTT. The chain has TRBV29-1 and TRBJ1-4; D is perhaps TRBD1 (5 bases). Germline-derived CDR1 and CDR2 are SQVTM and ANQGSEA. V dropped 0 bases and J dropped 8 bases, with 22 bases sitting between them. This CDR3 spans 17 amino acids.

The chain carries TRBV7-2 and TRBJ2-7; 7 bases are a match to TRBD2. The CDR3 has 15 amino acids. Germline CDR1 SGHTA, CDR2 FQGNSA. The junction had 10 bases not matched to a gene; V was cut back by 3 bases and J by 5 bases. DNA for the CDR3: TGTGCCAGCAGCTTCCCAACCAGCGGGATCGACGAGCAGTACTTC. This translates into CASSFPTSGIDEQYF.

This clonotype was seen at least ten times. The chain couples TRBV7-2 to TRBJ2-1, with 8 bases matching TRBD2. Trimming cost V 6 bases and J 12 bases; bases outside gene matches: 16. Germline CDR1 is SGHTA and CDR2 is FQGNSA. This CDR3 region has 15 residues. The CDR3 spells CASSAMTSARGGQFF. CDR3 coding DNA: TGTGCCAGCAGTGCGATGACTAGCGCCCGTGGCGGGCAGTTCTTC.

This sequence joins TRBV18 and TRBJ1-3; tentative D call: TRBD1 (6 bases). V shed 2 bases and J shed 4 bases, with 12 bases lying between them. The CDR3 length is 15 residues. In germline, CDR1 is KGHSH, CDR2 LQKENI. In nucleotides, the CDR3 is TGTGCCAGCTCACCAGCAGGACAGTTCGGAAACACCATATATTTT. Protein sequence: CASSPAGQFGNTIYF.

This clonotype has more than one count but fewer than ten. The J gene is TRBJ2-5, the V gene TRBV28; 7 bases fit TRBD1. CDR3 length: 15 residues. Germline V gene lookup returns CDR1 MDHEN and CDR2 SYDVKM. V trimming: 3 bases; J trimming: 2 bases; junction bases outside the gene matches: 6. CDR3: CASSFRGPGQETQYF. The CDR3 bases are TGTGCCAGCAGTTTTAGGGGGCCGGGGCAAGAGACCCAGTACTTC.

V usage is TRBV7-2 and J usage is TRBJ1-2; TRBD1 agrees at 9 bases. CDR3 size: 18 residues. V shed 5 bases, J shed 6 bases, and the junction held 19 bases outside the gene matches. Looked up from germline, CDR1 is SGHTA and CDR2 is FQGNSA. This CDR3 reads CASSPNRKPGQGKNGYTF. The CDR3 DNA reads TGTGCCAGCAGCCCAAATCGCAAACCGGGACAGGGAAAGAATGGCTACACCTTC. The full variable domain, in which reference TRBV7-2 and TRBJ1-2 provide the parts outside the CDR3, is GAGVSQSPSNKVTEKGKDVELRCDPISGHTALYWYRQSLGQGLEFLIYFQGNSAPDKSGLPSDRFSAERTGGSVSTLTIQRTQQEDSAVYLCASSPNRKPGQGKNGYTFGSGTRLTVV.

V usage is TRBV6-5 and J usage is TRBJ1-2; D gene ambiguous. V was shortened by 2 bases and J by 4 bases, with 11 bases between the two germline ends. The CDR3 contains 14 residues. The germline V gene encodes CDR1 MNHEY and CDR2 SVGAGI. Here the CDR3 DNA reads TGTGCCAGCAGTTACCGGGGAGGAGGCTATGGCTACACCTTC. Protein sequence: CASSYRGGGYGYTF.

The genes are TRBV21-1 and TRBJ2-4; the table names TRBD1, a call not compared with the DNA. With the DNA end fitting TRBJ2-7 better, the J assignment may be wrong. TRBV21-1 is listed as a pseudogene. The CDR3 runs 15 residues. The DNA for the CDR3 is TGTGCCAGCAGCAAACAGGGAACTTGGGTTGACGAGCAGTACTTC. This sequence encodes CASSKQGTWVDEQYF.

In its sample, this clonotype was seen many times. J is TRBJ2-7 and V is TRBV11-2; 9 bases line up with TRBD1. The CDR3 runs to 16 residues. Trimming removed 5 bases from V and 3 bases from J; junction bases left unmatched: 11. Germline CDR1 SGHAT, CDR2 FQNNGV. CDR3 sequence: CASSPAGTGRIYEQYF. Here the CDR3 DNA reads TGTGCCAGCAGCCCCGCCGGGACAGGGAGAATCTACGAGCAGTACTTC.

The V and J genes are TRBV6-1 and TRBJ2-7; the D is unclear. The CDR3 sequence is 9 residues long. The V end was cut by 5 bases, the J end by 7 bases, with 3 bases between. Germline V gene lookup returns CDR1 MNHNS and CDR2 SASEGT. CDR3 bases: TGTGCCAGCAGTCTGGAGCAGTACTTC. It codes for CASSLEQYF.

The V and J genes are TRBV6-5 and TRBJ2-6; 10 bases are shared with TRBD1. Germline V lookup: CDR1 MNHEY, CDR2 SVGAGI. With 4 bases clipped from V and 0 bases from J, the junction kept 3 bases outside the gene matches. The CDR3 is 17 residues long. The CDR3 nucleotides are TGTGCCAGCAGTTTGACAGGGGGCAGCTCTGGGGCCAACGTCCTGACTTTC. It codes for CASSLTGGSSGANVLTF.

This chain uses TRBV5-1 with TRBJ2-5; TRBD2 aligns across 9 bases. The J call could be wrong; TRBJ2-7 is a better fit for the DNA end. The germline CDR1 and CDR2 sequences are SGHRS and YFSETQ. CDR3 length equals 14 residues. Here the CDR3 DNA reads TGCGCCAGCAGTAGCGGGGGTTCTAACTACGAGCAGTACTTC. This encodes CASSSGGSNYEQYF.

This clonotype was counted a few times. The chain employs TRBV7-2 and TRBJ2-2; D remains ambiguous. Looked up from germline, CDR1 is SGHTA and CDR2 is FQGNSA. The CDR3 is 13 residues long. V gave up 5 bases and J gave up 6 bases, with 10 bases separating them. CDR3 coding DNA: TGTGCCAGCAGCGATGAGATATCCGGGGAGCTGTTTTTT. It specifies CASSDEISGELFF.

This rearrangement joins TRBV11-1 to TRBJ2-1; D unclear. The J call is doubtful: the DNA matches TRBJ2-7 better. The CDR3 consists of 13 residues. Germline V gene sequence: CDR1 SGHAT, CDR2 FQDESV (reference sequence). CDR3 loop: CASSPPPYNEQYF. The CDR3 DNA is TGTGCCAGCAGCCCCCCCCCCTACAATGAGCAGTACTTC.

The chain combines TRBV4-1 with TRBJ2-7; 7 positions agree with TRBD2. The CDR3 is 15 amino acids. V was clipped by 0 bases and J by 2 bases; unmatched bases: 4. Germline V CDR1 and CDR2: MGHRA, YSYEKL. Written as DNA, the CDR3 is TGCGCCAGCAGCCAAGATGCCGGGGGGACCTACGAGCAGTACTTC. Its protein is CASSQDAGGTYEQYF.

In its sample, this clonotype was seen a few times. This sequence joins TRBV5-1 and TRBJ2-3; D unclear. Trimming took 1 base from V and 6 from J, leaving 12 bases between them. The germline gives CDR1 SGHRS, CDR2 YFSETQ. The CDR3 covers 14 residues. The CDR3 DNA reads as TGCGCCAGCAGCTTGCAACCAGCGCCGGATACGCAGTATTTT. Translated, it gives CASSLQPAPDTQYF. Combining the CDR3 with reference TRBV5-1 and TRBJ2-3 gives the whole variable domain KAGVTQTPRYLIKTRGQQVTLSCSPISGHRSVSWYQQTPGQGLQFLFEYFSETQRNKGNFPGRFSGRQFSNSRSEMNVSTLELGDSALYLCASSLQPAPDTQYFGPGTRLTVL.

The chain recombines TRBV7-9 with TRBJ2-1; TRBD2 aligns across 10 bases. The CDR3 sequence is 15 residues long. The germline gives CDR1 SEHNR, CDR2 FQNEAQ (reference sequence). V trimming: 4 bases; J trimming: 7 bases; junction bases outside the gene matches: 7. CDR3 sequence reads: CASSSLAGSTNEQFF. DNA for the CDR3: TGTGCCAGCAGCTCACTAGCGGGATCGACGAATGAGCAGTTCTTC.

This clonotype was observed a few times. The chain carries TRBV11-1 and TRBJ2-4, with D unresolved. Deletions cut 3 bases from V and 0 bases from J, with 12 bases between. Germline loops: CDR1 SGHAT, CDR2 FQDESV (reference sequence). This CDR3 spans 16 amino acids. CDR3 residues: CASSLTNTLAKNIQYF. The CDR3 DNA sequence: TGTGCCAGCAGCTTGACGAATACCTTAGCCAAAAACATTCAGTACTTC.

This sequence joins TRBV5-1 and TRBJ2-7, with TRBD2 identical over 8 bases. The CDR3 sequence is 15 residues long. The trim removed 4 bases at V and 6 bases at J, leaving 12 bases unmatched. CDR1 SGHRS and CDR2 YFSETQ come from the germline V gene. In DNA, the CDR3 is TGCGCCAGCAGCGTCGGCGGGAGGTCGATTCCCGAGCAGTACTTC. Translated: CASSVGGRSIPEQYF.

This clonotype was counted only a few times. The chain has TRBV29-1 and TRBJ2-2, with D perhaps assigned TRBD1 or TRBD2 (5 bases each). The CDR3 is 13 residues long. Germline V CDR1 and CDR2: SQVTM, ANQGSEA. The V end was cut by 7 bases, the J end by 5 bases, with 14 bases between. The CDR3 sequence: CSGEGRVTGELFF. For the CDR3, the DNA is TGCAGCGGCGAGGGACGGGTGACCGGGGAGCTGTTTTTT.

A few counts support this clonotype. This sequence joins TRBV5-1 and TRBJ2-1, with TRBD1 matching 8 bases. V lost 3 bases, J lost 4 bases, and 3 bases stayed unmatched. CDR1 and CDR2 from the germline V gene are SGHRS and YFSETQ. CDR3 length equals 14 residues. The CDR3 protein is CASSSTGDYNEQFF. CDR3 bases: TGCGCCAGCAGCTCGACAGGGGATTACAATGAGCAGTTCTTC.

CDR3 amino acids: CSVLAGGGYNEQFF. The CDR3 region has the DNA TGCAGCGTTCTAGCGGGGGGCGGCTACAATGAGCAGTTCTTC. The chain links TRBV29-1 to TRBJ2-1; 11 bases fit TRBD2. V lost 5 bases to trimming and J lost 3 bases; unmatched junction nucleotides: 3. The CDR3 has 14 residues. Germline V CDR1 and CDR2: SQVTM, ANQGSEA.